This is a list of T cell receptor beta chains from one sample in a study of blood T cell repertoires in COVID-19. Clones were read by immunoSEQ multiplex PCR, and TCRdb kept only the in-frame ones, dropping some. This repertoire shows some 150,000 clones, approximately 90% found once; its top ten account for roughly 2.9%. Sequencing was done on a sample of peripheral blood. These receptors all stem from a man aged 55 to 70 with active or convalescent COVID-19. The CDR3 runs from the conserved cysteine through the conserved F or W. The D gene is left open where the match is weak. A clone size is listed for some rows: how often the clone was seen (once, few, many), or a class if it is expanded.

-	TRBJ1-6	TRBV5-6	-	CASSPQGRSSYNSPLHF	TGTGCCAGCAGCCCACAGGGTAGGAGCTCCTATAATTCACCCCTCCACTTT
-	TRBJ1-6	TRBV9	TRBD1	CASSPRQGGGSPLHF	TGTGCCAGCAGCCCGAGACAGGGAGGAGGTTCACCCCTCCACTTT
once	TRBJ2-2	TRBV24-1	-	CATSDRKSGTSNTGELFF	TGTGCCACCAGTGATAGGAAATCCGGGACATCGAACACCGGGGAGCTGTTTTTT
-	TRBJ1-2	TRBV5-1	TRBD1	CASSARQGAGPDYTF	TGCGCCAGCAGCGCCAGACAGGGGGCAGGCCCTGACTACACCTTC
-	TRBJ1-2	TRBV5-1	TRBD1	CASSVEGTGANYGYTF	TGCGCCAGCAGCGTAGAGGGGACAGGAGCTAACTATGGCTACACCTTC
-	TRBJ1-5	TRBV6-5	TRBD1	CASSYDRGNQPQHF	TGTGCCAGCAGTTATGACAGGGGGAATCAGCCCCAGCATTTT
few	TRBJ1-2	TRBV5-1	-	CASSLVGAGYGYTF	TGCGCCAGCAGCTTGGTGGGGGCGGGCTATGGCTACACCTTC
-	TRBJ1-6	TRBV4-3	-	CASSQVGGPSPLHF	TGCGCCAGCAGCCAAGTAGGGGGACCTTCACCCCTCCACTTT
-	TRBJ1-5	TRBV2	-	CASTREGLSNQPQHF	TGTGCCAGCACCCGGGAGGGGCTTAGCAATCAGCCCCAGCATTTT
-	TRBJ2-1	TRBV29-1	-	CSVAYTGNEQFF	TGCAGCGTCGCCTATACAGGGAACGAGCAGTTCTTC
-	TRBJ1-1	TRBV6-6	-	CASRQTGRGENTEAFF	TGTGCCAGCAGACAGACAGGACGTGGGGAGAACACTGAAGCTTTCTTT
-	TRBJ2-1	TRBV5-4	TRBD2	CASKLAGVDEQFF	TGTGCCAGCAAACTAGCGGGAGTGGATGAGCAGTTCTTC
-	TRBJ1-1	TRBV10-3	-	CAISDPGMNTEAFF	TGTGCCATCAGTGATCCGGGGATGAACACTGAAGCTTTCTTT
-	TRBJ2-3	TRBV19	-	CASSLRRSTDTQYF	TGTGCCAGTAGTCTACGGAGGAGCACAGATACGCAGTATTTT
-	TRBJ1-3	TRBV7-2	-	CASSRGNSGNTIYF	TGTGCCAGCAGCCGGGGGAACTCTGGAAACACCATATATTTT
-	TRBJ1-5	TRBV4-1	-	CASSQLQSRQPQHF	TGCGCCAGCAGCCAACTCCAATCCCGGCAGCCCCAGCATTTT
-	TRBJ2-5	TRBV29-1	TRBD2	CSPFGGGELETQYF	TGCAGCCCCTTTGGGGGGGGAGAGTTGGAGACCCAGTACTTC
-	TRBJ1-6	TRBV27	-	CASSLSSRGRLHF	TGTGCCAGCAGTTTATCGTCCAGGGGCAGGCTCCACTTT
-	TRBJ2-1	TRBV7-2	-	CASSLATAYPGEQFF	TGTGCCAGCAGCTTAGCAACGGCTTATCCAGGAGAGCAGTTCTTC
once	TRBJ2-5	TRBV30	-	CAWSLTGKAQYF	TGTGCCTGGAGTTTGACGGGAAAGGCCCAGTACTTC
-	TRBJ2-5	TRBV28	-	CASSLSPNWQETQYF	TGTGCCAGCAGTTTAAGCCCGAATTGGCAAGAGACCCAGTACTTC
-	TRBJ1-1	TRBV6-5	-	CASSSTQNTEAFF	TGTGCCAGCAGTTCGACACAGAACACTGAAGCTTTCTTT
-	TRBJ2-5	TRBV10-3	-	CAISEGGTQYF	TGTGCCATCAGTGAAGGAGGAACCCAGTACTTC
-	TRBJ2-5	TRBV27	-	CASRRTVYQETQYF	TGTGCCAGCAGGCGCACAGTGTACCAAGAGACCCAGTACTTC
-	TRBJ2-7	TRBV27	TRBD2	CASSLWWTSRSYEQYF	TGTGCCAGCAGTTTATGGTGGACTAGCAGATCCTACGAGCAGTACTTC
few	TRBJ2-2	TRBV6-4	-	CASSEGAAHTGELFF	TGTGCCAGCAGTGAAGGGGCTGCTCACACCGGGGAGCTGTTTTTT
-	TRBJ2-3	TRBV24-1	TRBD1	CATSDPWTGSTDTQYF	TGTGCCACCAGTGACCCTTGGACAGGTTCAACAGATACGCAGTATTTT
-	TRBJ2-1	TRBV11-2	-	CASSFSPPDEQFF	TGTGCCAGCAGCTTCAGTCCCCCCGATGAGCAGTTCTTC
-	TRBJ2-3	TRBV5-1	-	CASSQGGDTQYF	TGCGCCTCCAGTCAGGGAGGTGATACGCAGTATTTT
-	TRBJ1-1	TRBV7-3	-	CASSSHPNTEAFF	TGTGCCAGCAGCTCACACCCTAACACTGAAGCTTTCTTT
-	TRBJ2-7	TRBV5-4	TRBD1	CASSAQGYEQYF	TGTGCCAGCAGCGCACAGGGGTACGAGCAGTACTTC
-	TRBJ2-5	TRBV7-3	-	CASSLQGIQETQYF	TGTGCCAGCAGTTTACAGGGCATACAAGAGACCCAGTACTTC
-	TRBJ1-1	TRBV28	-	CASSVPRGNTEAFF	TGTGCCAGCAGTGTTCCTCGGGGTAACACTGAAGCTTTCTTT
-	TRBJ2-3	TRBV7-2	TRBD1	CASSLRQGTDTQYF	TGTGCCAGCAGCTTACGACAGGGAACAGATACGCAGTATTTT
-	TRBJ2-7	TRBV19	TRBD1	CASSILGQGAGEQYF	TGTGCCAGTAGTATTCTGGGACAGGGGGCAGGTGAGCAGTACTTC
-	TRBJ2-2	TRBV5-5	TRBD2	CASSLVVSSGGYTGELFF	TGTGCCAGCAGCTTGGTGGTATCTAGCGGGGGGTATACCGGGGAGCTGTTTTTT
-	TRBJ1-1	TRBV7-9	TRBD1	CASSTGQGQDTEAFF	TGTGCCAGCAGTACCGGACAGGGGCAAGATACTGAAGCTTTCTTT
-	TRBJ1-1	TRBV7-3	-	CASSPQGFGTEAFF	TGTGCCAGCAGCCCCCAGGGGTTTGGCACTGAAGCTTTCTTT
few	TRBJ2-3	TRBV4-1	TRBD2	CASSRLAGANTDTQYF	TGCGCCAGCAGCCGGTTAGCGGGGGCCAACACAGATACGCAGTATTTT
-	TRBJ2-7	TRBV7-8	-	CASSSGAYLRTFSYEQYF	TGTGCCAGCAGCTCAGGGGCCTACCTACGGACCTTCTCCTACGAGCAGTACTTC
-	TRBJ2-2	TRBV11-2	TRBD2	CASSYLPSGNTGELFF	TGTGCCAGCAGTTACCTCCCTAGCGGAAACACCGGGGAGCTGTTTTTT
-	TRBJ1-1	TRBV12-5	-	CASAIPTGGNTEAFF	TGTGCTAGTGCCATTCCGACAGGTGGAAACACTGAAGCTTTCTTT
-	TRBJ1-2	TRBV7-8	TRBD1	CASRLGTGGYGYTF	TGTGCCAGCAGATTAGGGACAGGGGGCTATGGCTACACCTTC
once	TRBJ1-2	TRBV7-2	-	CASSFLRPGVGGYTF	TGTGCCAGCAGCTTTTTGCGCCCAGGGGTTGGCGGCTACACCTTC